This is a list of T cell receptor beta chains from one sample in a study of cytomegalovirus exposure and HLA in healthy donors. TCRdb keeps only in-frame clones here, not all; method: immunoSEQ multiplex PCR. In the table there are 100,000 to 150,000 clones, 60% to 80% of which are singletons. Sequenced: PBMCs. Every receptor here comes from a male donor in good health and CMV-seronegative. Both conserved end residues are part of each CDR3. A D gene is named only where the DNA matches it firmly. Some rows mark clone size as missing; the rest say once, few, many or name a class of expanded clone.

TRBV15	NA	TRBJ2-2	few	TGTGCCACCAGCACAGGGGAAATGGACACCGGGGAGCTGTTTTTT	CATSTGEMDTGELFF
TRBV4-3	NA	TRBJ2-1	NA	TGCGCCAGCAGCCAAGGAGGGACACCTTCGTATGAGCAGTTCTTC	CASSQGGTPSYEQFF
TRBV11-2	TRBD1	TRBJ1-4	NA	TGTGCCAGCAGCTTAGGGGACAGGGGCTCGGAAAAACTGTTTTTT	CASSLGDRGSEKLFF
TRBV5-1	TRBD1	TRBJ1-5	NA	TGCGCCAGCAGCTTGGGACAGGGGTTTCAGCCCCAGCATTTT	CASSLGQGFQPQHF
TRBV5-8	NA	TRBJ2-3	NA	TGTGCCAGCAGAAGGGCCCTCTCGCCAGGGGATTTGGCGGATACGCAGTATTTT	CASRRALSPGDLADTQYF
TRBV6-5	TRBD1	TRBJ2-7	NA	TGTGCCAGCAGTCTGGGACAGGGGTCCTACGAGCAGTACTTC	CASSLGQGSYEQYF
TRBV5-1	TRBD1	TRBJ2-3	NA	TGCGCCAGCAGTCCAGGGGGTGGCACAGATACGCAGTATTTT	CASSPGGGTDTQYF
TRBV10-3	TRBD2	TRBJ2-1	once	TGTGCCATCAGTGAGACTCTAGCGGGGGGGCCCAACAATGAGCAGTTCTTC	CAISETLAGGPNNEQFF
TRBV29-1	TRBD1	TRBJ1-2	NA	TGCAGCGTGGCACCGGGACAGGGACTTGGCTATGGCTACACCTTC	CSVAPGQGLGYGYTF
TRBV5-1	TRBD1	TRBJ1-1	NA	TGCGCCAGCAGCTTGGGCCAGGGGGTCACTGAAGCTTTCTTT	CASSLGQGVTEAFF
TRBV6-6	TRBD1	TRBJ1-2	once	TGTGCCAGCAGTTACCACAGGGGGCAGGATGGCTACACCTTC	CASSYHRGQDGYTF
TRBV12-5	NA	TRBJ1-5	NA	TGTGCTAGTGGCATCTACAGGGTGAGAAATCAGCCCCAGCATTTT	CASGIYRVRNQPQHF
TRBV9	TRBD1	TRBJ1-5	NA	TGTGCCAGCAACCGCAGGGGGTCCAGCAATCAGCCCCAGCATTTT	CASNRRGSSNQPQHF
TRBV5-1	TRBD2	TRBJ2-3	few	TGCGCCAGCAGCTTGCGCGTAGCGGGGGTCGCAGATACGCAGTATTTT	CASSLRVAGVADTQYF
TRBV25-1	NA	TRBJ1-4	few	TGTGCCAGCATCCCGAGCACAGGTGGTGAAAAACTGTTTTTT	CASIPSTGGEKLFF
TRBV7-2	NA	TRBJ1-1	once	TGTGCCAGCAGCTTAGGCGGATTCACTGAAGCTTTCTTT	CASSLGGFTEAFF
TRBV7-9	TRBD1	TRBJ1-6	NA	TGTGCCAGCAGCTTAGCCTGGCTGACAGGGAGCGGTAATTCACCCCTCCACTTT	CASSLAWLTGSGNSPLHF
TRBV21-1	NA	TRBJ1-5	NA	TGTGCCAGCAGCAAATGGCAGTTCAATCAGCCCCAGCATTTT	CASSKWQFNQPQHF
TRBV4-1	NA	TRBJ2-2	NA	TGCGCCAGCAGCCAACTAGGGGGCGGGGAGCTGTTTTTT	CASSQLGGGELFF
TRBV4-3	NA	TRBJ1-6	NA	TGCGCCAGCAGCCAAGTGGAGGGACTTGCTTCACCCCTCCACTTT	CASSQVEGLASPLHF
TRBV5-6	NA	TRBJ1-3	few	TGTGCCAGCAGCTGGGGCTCGACAGCGAATGGAAACACCATATATTTT	CASSWGSTANGNTIYF
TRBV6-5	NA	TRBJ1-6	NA	TGTGCCAGCAGTTACTCTGAGAATTCACCCCTCCACTTT	CASSYSENSPLHF
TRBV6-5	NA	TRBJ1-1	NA	TGTGCCAGCACCTTCGACCGGCGGGGTGACACTGAAGCTTTCTTT	CASTFDRRGDTEAFF
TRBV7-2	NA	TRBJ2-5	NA	TGTGCCAGCAGCGGGCGACCCCAAGAGACCCAGTACTTC	CASSGRPQETQYF
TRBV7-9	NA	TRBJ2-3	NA	TGTTCCAGCAGCTTAGCACAGAAGCAGTATTTT	CSSSLAQKQYF
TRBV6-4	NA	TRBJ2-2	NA	TGTGCCAGCAGTGAACAGTCGAACACCGGGGAGCTGTTTTTT	CASSEQSNTGELFF
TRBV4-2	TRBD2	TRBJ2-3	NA	TGTGCCAGCAGCCAAGATCAGCTAGCGGGCGAGGCAGATACGCAGTATTTT	CASSQDQLAGEADTQYF
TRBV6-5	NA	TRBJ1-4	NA	TGTGCCAGCAGTCGTCGGAGTAATGAAAAACTGTTTTTT	CASSRRSNEKLFF
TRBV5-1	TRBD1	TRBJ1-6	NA	TGCGCCAGCAGCAGAACCGGGACAGATGCTTCACCCCTCCACTTT	CASSRTGTDASPLHF
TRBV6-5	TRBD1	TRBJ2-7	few	TGTGCCAGCAGTTACCTCGAGACAGGGACCTACGAGCAGTACTTC	CASSYLETGTYEQYF
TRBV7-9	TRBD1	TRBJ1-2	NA	TGTGCCAGCGGCTTCGGGACAGAGGGTGGCTACACCTTC	CASGFGTEGGYTF
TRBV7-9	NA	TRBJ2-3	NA	TGTGCCAGCAGCTGGGGCGACATCTACGGTACGCAGTATTTT	CASSWGDIYGTQYF
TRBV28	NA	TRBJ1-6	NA	TGTGCCAGCAGCCCGAGCTCCTATAATTCACCCCTCCACTTT	CASSPSSYNSPLHF
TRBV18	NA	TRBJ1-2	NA	TGTGCCAGCTCACCAGGGGTTACGGGGAACTATGGCTACACCTTC	CASSPGVTGNYGYTF
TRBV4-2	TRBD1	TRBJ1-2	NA	TGTGCCAGCAGCCGAGGCCAGGGGGCAAACTATGGCTACACCTTC	CASSRGQGANYGYTF
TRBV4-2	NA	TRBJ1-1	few	TGTGCCAGCAGCCAAGTAGGGGGTTACACTGAAGCTTTCTTT	CASSQVGGYTEAFF
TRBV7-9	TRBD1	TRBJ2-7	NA	TGTGCCAGCAGCTACCGGGACAGGGCCTACGAGCAGTACTTC	CASSYRDRAYEQYF
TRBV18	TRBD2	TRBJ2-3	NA	TGTGCCAGCTCACCCAATGGGCTAGCGGGGAGCACAGATACGCAGTATTTT	CASSPNGLAGSTDTQYF
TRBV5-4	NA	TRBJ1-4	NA	TGTGCCAGCAGCTTGTTTTCAGGACTAAATGAAAAACTGTTTTTT	CASSLFSGLNEKLFF
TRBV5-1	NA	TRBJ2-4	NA	TGCGCCAGCAGCTTGGATTCGAGCAAAAACATTCAGTACTTC	CASSLDSSKNIQYF
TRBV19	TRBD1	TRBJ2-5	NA	TGTGCCAGCACAGACAGGGGTCGAGAGACCCAGTACTTC	CASTDRGRETQYF
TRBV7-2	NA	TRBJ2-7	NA	TGTGCCAGCAGCCCCCCCGGGCAGGGCTACGAGCAGTACTTC	CASSPPGQGYEQYF
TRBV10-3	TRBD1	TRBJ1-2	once	TGTGCCATCAGTGAGTCGGGGACAGCCGTGCGGGGCTACACCTTC	CAISESGTAVRGYTF
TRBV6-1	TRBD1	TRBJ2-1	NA	TGTGCCAGCAGAGGACAGGCCCGCGTTAGGCAGTTCTTC	CASRGQARVRQFF
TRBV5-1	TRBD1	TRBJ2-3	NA	TGCGCCAGCAGCTTGGCGGGGACAGGGTCAGATACGCAGTATTTT	CASSLAGTGSDTQYF